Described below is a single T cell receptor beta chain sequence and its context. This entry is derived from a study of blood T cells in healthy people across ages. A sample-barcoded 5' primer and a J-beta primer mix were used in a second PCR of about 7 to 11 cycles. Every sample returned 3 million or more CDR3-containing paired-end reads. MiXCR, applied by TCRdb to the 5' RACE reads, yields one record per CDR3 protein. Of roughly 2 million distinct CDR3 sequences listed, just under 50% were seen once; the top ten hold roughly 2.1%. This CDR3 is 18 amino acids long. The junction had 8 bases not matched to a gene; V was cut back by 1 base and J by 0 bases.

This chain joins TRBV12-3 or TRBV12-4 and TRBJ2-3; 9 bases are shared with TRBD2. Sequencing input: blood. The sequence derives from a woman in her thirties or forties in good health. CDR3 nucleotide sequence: TGTGCCAGCAGTTTAGTACTAGCGGGTACTACTAGCACAGATACGCAGTATTTT. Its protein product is CASSLVLAGTTSTDTQYF.